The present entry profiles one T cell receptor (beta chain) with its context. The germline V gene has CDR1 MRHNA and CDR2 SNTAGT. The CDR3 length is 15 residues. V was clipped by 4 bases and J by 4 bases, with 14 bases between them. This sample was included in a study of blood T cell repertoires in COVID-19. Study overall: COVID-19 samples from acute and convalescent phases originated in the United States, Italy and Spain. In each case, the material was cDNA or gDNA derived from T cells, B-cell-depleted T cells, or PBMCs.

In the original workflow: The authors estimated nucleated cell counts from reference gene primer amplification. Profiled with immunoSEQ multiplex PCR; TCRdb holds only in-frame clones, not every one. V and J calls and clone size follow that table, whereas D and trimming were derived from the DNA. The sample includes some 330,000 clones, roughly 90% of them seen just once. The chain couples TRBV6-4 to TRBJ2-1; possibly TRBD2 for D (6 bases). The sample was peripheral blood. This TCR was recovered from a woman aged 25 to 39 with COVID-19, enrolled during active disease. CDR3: CASSVLAGPYNEQFF. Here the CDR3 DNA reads TGTGCCAGCAGTGTGTTGGCGGGACCATACAATGAGCAGTTCTTC.